A selection of T cell receptor beta chains follows, all from one sample in a study of OX40 agonist ivuxolimab in advanced cancers. Measured with immunoSEQ multiplex PCR; TCRdb has only the in-frame clones, and not every one. The repertoire holds about 120,000 clones, over 85% seen once, with 0.25% to 0.3% in the top ten. The material was CD4+ or CD8+ T cells sorted from blood, obtained in a trial of the OX40 agonist ivuxolimab. The receptor source for this set is an adult with an advanced solid tumor such as melanoma, head and neck, liver or kidney cancer. CDR3s include the opening cysteine and the closing phenylalanine or tryptophan. The D gene is left open where the match is weak. A clone size is listed for some rows: how often the clone was seen (once, few, many), or a class if it is expanded.

d_call,j_call,v_call,clone_size,cdr3_nt,cdr3_aa
-,TRBJ1-2,TRBV28,-,TGTGCCACCCAGACGGTGAACTATGGCTACACCTTC,CATQTVNYGYTF
-,TRBJ1-1,TRBV29-1,-,TGCAGCGGGCAACAGGGCGCCGTTAGTGAAGCTTTCTTT,CSGQQGAVSEAFF
-,TRBJ2-1,TRBV5-1,-,TGCGCCAGCAGCTTAAGTGGCAATGAGCAGTTCTTC,CASSLSGNEQFF
TRBD2,TRBJ2-3,TRBV27,-,TGTGCCAGCAGTTTAGGGGGGGGGAAGGGGTCGACTACTTTT,CASSLGGGKGSTTF
-,TRBJ1-5,TRBV7-2,-,TGTGCCAGCAGTTACACAGGGATCAATCAGCCCCAGCATTTT,CASSYTGINQPQHF
TRBD2,TRBJ2-1,TRBV19,-,TGTGCCAGTAGTTCCCTAGCGGCTTACAATGAGCAGTTCTTC,CASSSLAAYNEQFF
-,TRBJ1-4,TRBV7-5,-,TGTGCCAGAAGCCCGCCGGGGGTTAATGAAAAACTGTTTTTT,CARSPPGVNEKLFF
-,TRBJ2-2,TRBV7-8,-,TGTGCCAGCAGCTTCCCCGGGGAGCTGTTTTTT,CASSFPGELFF
-,TRBJ2-3,TRBV7-2,-,TGTGCCAGCAGCTTAAGTTTCAGCAACACAGATACGCAGTATTTT,CASSLSFSNTDTQYF
-,TRBJ2-3,TRBV6-5,once,TGTGCCAGCAGGTTGACAGATACGCAGTATTTT,CASRLTDTQYF
TRBD1,TRBJ1-1,TRBV28,-,TGTGCCAGCAGTTCCTCAGGGGGAGCGATGAACACTGAAGCTTTCTTT,CASSSSGGAMNTEAFF
-,TRBJ2-1,TRBV12-5,-,TGTGCTAGTGGTTTGGCCCCTCAGCAAAAGTTCTTC,CASGLAPQQKFF
-,TRBJ2-3,TRBV7-3,-,TGTGCCAGCAGCTCCCCCGGGAGATCAGATACGCAGTATTTT,CASSSPGRSDTQYF
-,TRBJ1-3,TRBV25-1,-,TGTGCCAGCAGTGCTTCTCTCTCTGGAAACACCATATATTTT,CASSASLSGNTIYF
-,TRBJ2-3,TRBV5-1,-,TGCGCCAGCATCTCATTCGACACAGATACGCAGTATTTT,CASISFDTDTQYF
TRBD1,TRBJ1-1,TRBV30,-,TGTGCCTGGAATAGGGGGACAGTGAACACTGAAGCTTTCTTT,CAWNRGTVNTEAFF
TRBD2,TRBJ2-1,TRBV27,-,TGTGCCAGCAGTTTATATATAGCGGGAGGGCCAAATGAGCAGTTCTTC,CASSLYIAGGPNEQFF
TRBD1,TRBJ2-1,TRBV7-9,-,TGTGCCAGCAGCTTAAGGGCAGGGGGAAATGAGCAGTTCTTC,CASSLRAGGNEQFF
TRBD1,TRBJ2-7,TRBV5-1,-,TGCGCCAGCAGCCCCCGGAGTCAGGGGGCCACGGTCGAGCAGTACTTC,CASSPRSQGATVEQYF
-,TRBJ1-1,TRBV10-3,-,TGTGCCATCAGTGAGTTGGGGGCCGACACTGAAGCTTTCTTT,CAISELGADTEAFF
-,TRBJ2-6,TRBV5-6,once,TGTGCCAGCAGCTTGGGGCAGGGGCGCTCTGGGGCCAACGTCCTGACTTTC,CASSLGQGRSGANVLTF
TRBD1,TRBJ2-7,TRBV6-6,-,TGTGCCAGCAGTTACCGGGGACAGGGAGGCGAGCAGTACTTC,CASSYRGQGGEQYF
-,TRBJ1-1,TRBV7-9,-,TGTGCCAGCAGCTTACGCGGCACTGAAGCTTTCTTT,CASSLRGTEAFF
-,TRBJ2-1,TRBV7-3,once,TGTGCCAGCAGCTTCACCCATAACAATGAGCAGTTCTTC,CASSFTHNNEQFF
TRBD2,TRBJ2-1,TRBV11-2,-,TGTGCCAGCAGACCGACTAGCGGGAGGCACCTGGGGAATGAGCAGTTCTTC,CASRPTSGRHLGNEQFF
-,TRBJ2-1,TRBV7-9,-,TGTGCCAGCAGCCTCCAAGGATGGGACAATGAGCAGTTCTTC,CASSLQGWDNEQFF
-,TRBJ2-7,TRBV12-5,-,TGTGCTAGTGGTTTGTCTGCGTCCTACGAGCAGTACTTC,CASGLSASYEQYF
-,TRBJ2-5,TRBV5-1,-,TGCGCCAGCAGCTTTCGGTCAGGGGGGCAAGAGACCCAGTACTTC,CASSFRSGGQETQYF
-,TRBJ2-5,TRBV11-3,-,TGTGCCAGCAGCTTAACAGGGCGGGGAGAGACCCAGTACTTC,CASSLTGRGETQYF
TRBD1,TRBJ2-7,TRBV19,-,TGTGCCAGTAGTAGGGGACAGCCTTCCTACGAGCAGTACTTC,CASSRGQPSYEQYF
TRBD1,TRBJ1-1,TRBV28,-,TGTGCCAGCTCCTACTTGGACAGGGTGAACACTGAAGCTTTCTTT,CASSYLDRVNTEAFF
-,TRBJ2-3,TRBV7-2,once,TGTGCCAGCAGTTTGAGAGACTTCACAGATACGCAGTATTTT,CASSLRDFTDTQYF